Listed below are T cell receptor beta chains from one sample, sequenced in a study of T cells in Graves' hyperthyroidism and ophthalmopathy. TCRdb re-derived calls from the multiplex PCR reads in MiXCR, one entry per CDR3 protein. The sample has 75,000 to 100,000 distinct CDR3 sequences, around 50% seen once. The sequencing sample was made of blood. These receptors were collected from a woman between 40 and 50 years old with Graves' hyperthyroidism. CDR3s include the opening cysteine and the closing phenylalanine or tryptophan. D genes are given only for firm matches. Expanded clones are given a class, and other clones once, few, many or no size at all.

J: TRBJ2-5; size: few; D: .; V: TRBV7-8; CDR3: CASSLDGRETQYF; DNA: TGTGCCAGCAGCTTAGACGGGAGAGAGACCCAGTACTTC
J: TRBJ1-1; size: many; D: TRBD1; V: TRBV19; CDR3: CASSTTGAELWYGAFF; DNA: TGTGCCAGTAGTACGACAGGGGCTGAGCTATGGTATGGAGCTTTCTTT
J: TRBJ1-4; size: .; D: .; V: TRBV12-3/TRBV12-4; CDR3: CASSPWGQGRGEKLFF; DNA: TGTGCCAGCAGTCCCTGGGGGCAGGGGCGAGGTGAAAAACTGTTTTTT
J: TRBJ1-1; size: .; D: .; V: TRBV6-5; CDR3: CASSSYGTEAFF; DNA: TGTGCCAGCAGTTCCTATGGGACAGAAGCTTTCTTT
J: TRBJ1-2; size: .; D: .; V: TRBV20-1; CDR3: CSASKGGGGYTF; DNA: TGCAGTGCTAGTAAGGGGGGGGGTGGCTACACCTTC
J: TRBJ2-2; size: .; D: TRBD1; V: TRBV20-1; CDR3: CSARTGQLNTGELFF; DNA: TGCAGTGCTAGGACAGGGCAGCTGAACACCGGGGAGCTGTTTTTT
J: TRBJ1-2; size: .; D: TRBD1; V: TRBV25-1; CDR3: CASRRTGDGYTF; DNA: TGTGCCAGCAGACGGACAGGGGATGGCTACACCTTC
J: TRBJ2-7; size: .; D: TRBD1; V: TRBV13; CDR3: CASSVEQGARHEQYF; DNA: TGTGCCAGCAGCGTCGAACAGGGGGCGAGGCACGAGCAGTACTTC
J: TRBJ1-4; size: .; D: TRBD1; V: TRBV7-2; CDR3: CASSPGGTNEKLFF; DNA: TGTGCCAGCAGCCCAGGGGGCACTAATGAAAAACTGTTTTTT
J: TRBJ1-3; size: .; D: TRBD1; V: TRBV9; CDR3: CASSGTGTTGNTIYF; DNA: TGTGCCAGCAGCGGGACAGGGACTACCGGAAACACCATATATTTT
J: TRBJ1-1; size: .; D: TRBD1; V: TRBV20-1; CDR3: CGARRDRGAFF; DNA: TGCGGTGCTAGGAGGGACAGGGGAGCTTTCTTT
J: TRBJ1-5; size: many; D: .; V: TRBV10-2; CDR3: CASEAGNQPQHF; DNA: TGCGCCAGCGAGGCGGGCAATCAGCCCCAGCATTTT
J: TRBJ2-7; size: .; D: TRBD1; V: TRBV7-9; CDR3: CASSVVGTGGAYEQYF; DNA: TGTGCCAGCAGCGTGGTGGGGACAGGGGGGGCGTACGAGCAGTACTTC
J: TRBJ1-5; size: many; D: .; V: TRBV24-1; CDR3: CASAELGQPQHF; DNA: TGTGCCAGCGCAGAGTTGGGTCAGCCCCAGCATTTT
J: TRBJ2-5; size: .; D: TRBD2; V: TRBV6-1; CDR3: CASTGLAGAQETQYF; DNA: TGTGCCAGCACCGGACTAGCGGGAGCCCAAGAGACCCAGTACTTC
J: TRBJ2-3; size: few; D: .; V: TRBV29-1; CDR3: CSASGLQGDTQYF; DNA: TGCAGCGCTTCGGGCCTGCAGGGGGATACGCAGTATTTT
J: TRBJ1-2; size: many; D: .; V: TRBV7-6; CDR3: CASSLTGTDGYTF; DNA: TGTGCCAGCAGCCTGACCGGGACGGATGGCTACACCTTC
J: TRBJ2-2; size: few; D: .; V: TRBV4-1; CDR3: CASSSRRAGDTGELFF; DNA: TGCGCCAGCAGCTCCCGAAGGGCTGGGGACACCGGGGAGCTGTTTTTT
J: TRBJ1-2; size: .; D: TRBD1; V: TRBV9; CDR3: CASSGTGHYGYTF; DNA: TGTGCCAGCAGCGGGACAGGGCACTATGGCTACACCTTC
J: TRBJ2-5; size: .; D: TRBD1; V: TRBV2; CDR3: CASGPGFGYTFNRGQETQYF; DNA: TGTGCCAGCGGGCCAGGGTTTGGCTACACCTTCAACAGGGGGCAAGAGACCCAGTACTTC
J: TRBJ2-7; size: .; D: TRBD2; V: TRBV15; CDR3: CATSPSGGVYEQYF; DNA: TGTGCCACCAGCCCCTCGGGGGGGGTCTACGAGCAGTACTTC
J: TRBJ2-5; size: .; D: TRBD2; V: TRBV10-2; CDR3: CASGLGAGVETQYF; DNA: TGCGCCAGCGGACTCGGGGCGGGAGTAGAGACCCAGTACTTC
J: TRBJ1-6; size: .; D: TRBD1; V: TRBV25-1; CDR3: CAAGQNSPLHF; DNA: TGTGCCGCGGGACAGAATTCACCCCTCCACTTT
J: TRBJ1-5; size: many; D: TRBD1; V: TRBV6-5; CDR3: CASSFAGGQPQHF; DNA: TGTGCCAGCAGTTTTGCAGGGGGCCAGCCCCAGCATTTT
J: TRBJ1-1; size: many; D: .; V: TRBV9; CDR3: CASSVDYGGSGAFF; DNA: TGTGCCAGCAGCGTCGATTATGGGGGATCAGGAGCTTTCTTT
J: TRBJ1-2; size: many; D: .; V: TRBV6-6; CDR3: CASSESRSYGYTF; DNA: TGTGCCAGCAGTGAGAGCAGGTCCTATGGCTACACCTTC
J: TRBJ2-2; size: many; D: TRBD2; V: TRBV2; CDR3: CASSYSGRATGELFF; DNA: TGTGCCAGCAGCTATAGCGGGAGGGCTACCGGGGAGCTGTTTTTT
J: TRBJ2-3; size: .; D: .; V: TRBV12-3/TRBV12-4; CDR3: CASSSLATTDTQYF; DNA: TGTGCCAGCAGTTCCCTAGCGACAACAGATACGCAGTATTTT
J: TRBJ1-4; size: .; D: .; V: TRBV4-1; CDR3: CASSTGHFNEKLFF; DNA: TGCGCCAGCAGCACGGGACATTTTAATGAAAAACTGTTTTTT
J: TRBJ2-7; size: .; D: .; V: TRBV29-1; CDR3: CSLSGAQQYF; DNA: TGCAGCTTGTCCGGGGCTCAGCAGTACTTC
J: TRBJ1-1; size: many; D: .; V: TRBV15; CDR3: CATSRDRVADTEAFF; DNA: TGTGCCACCAGCAGAGATCGGGTAGCGGACACTGAAGCTTTCTTT
J: TRBJ2-3; size: .; D: .; V: TRBV28; CDR3: CASSTGRTDTQYF; DNA: TGTGCCAGCAGCACAGGGCGCACAGATACGCAGTATTTT
J: TRBJ2-7; size: many; D: .; V: TRBV20-1; CDR3: CSARQAIYEQYF; DNA: TGCAGTGCTAGACAGGCCATCTACGAGCAGTACTTC
J: TRBJ1-1; size: .; D: .; V: TRBV15; CDR3: CATSSLNMYGTEAFF; DNA: TGTGCCACCAGCAGCTTAAATATGTATGGCACTGAAGCTTTCTTT
J: TRBJ1-6; size: .; D: .; V: TRBV3-1; CDR3: CASSGGDSPLHF; DNA: TGTGCCAGCAGTGGGGGGGACTCACCCCTCCACTTT
J: TRBJ2-7; size: many; D: .; V: TRBV19; CDR3: CATGDQAYEQYF; DNA: TGTGCCACGGGGGACCAGGCCTACGAGCAGTACTTC
J: TRBJ1-5; size: many; D: .; V: TRBV27; CDR3: CASSCGTQHF; DNA: TGTGCCAGCAGTTGTGGGACCCAGCATTTT
J: TRBJ2-7; size: few; D: TRBD1; V: TRBV6-5; CDR3: CASSYSTQTGQAEQYF; DNA: TGTGCCAGCAGTTACTCGACGCAGACAGGACAGGCCGAGCAGTACTTC